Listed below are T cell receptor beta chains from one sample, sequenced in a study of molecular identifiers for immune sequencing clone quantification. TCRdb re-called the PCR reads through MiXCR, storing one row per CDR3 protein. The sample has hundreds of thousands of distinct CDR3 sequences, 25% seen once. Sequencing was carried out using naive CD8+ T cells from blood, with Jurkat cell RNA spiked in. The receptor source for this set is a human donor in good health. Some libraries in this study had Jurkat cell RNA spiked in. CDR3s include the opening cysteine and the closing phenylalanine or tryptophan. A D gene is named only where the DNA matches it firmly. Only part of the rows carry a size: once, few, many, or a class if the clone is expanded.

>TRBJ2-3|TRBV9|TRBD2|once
CASNVPLAGGPDTQYF
TGTGCCAGCAACGTGCCACTAGCGGGAGGACCAGATACGCAGTATTTT
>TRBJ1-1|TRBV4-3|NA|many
CASSPATGNTEAFF
TGCGCCAGCAGCCCCGCAACAGGGAACACTGAAGCTTTCTTT
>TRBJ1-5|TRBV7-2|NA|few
CASSSGAQPQHF
TGTGCCAGCAGCTCAGGGGCTCAGCCCCAGCATTTT
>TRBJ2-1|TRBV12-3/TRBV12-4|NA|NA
CAGGRAYNEQFF
TGTGCGGGGGGGCGGGCCTACAATGAGCAGTTCTTC
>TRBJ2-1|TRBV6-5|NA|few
CASSYSTGGGNEQFF
TGTGCCAGCAGTTACTCAACCGGGGGAGGCAATGAGCAGTTCTTC
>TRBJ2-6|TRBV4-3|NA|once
CASSQDKNLISGANILTF
TGCGCCAGCAGCCAGGACAAGAACCTAATATCTGGGGCCAACATCCTGACATTC
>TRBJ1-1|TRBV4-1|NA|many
CASSQDWGINTEAFF
TGCGCCAGCAGCCAAGATTGGGGGATCAACACTGAAGCTTTCTTT
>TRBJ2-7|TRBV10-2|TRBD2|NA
CASSESSLAVYEQYF
TGCGCCAGCAGTGAGTCTAGTCTAGCGGTTTACGAGCAGTACTTC
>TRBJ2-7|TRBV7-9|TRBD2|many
CASSPSGRGEQYF
TGTGCCAGCAGCCCCAGCGGGAGGGGGGAGCAGTACTTC
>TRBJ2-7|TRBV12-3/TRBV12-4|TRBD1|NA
CASGQGAFEQYF
TGTGCCAGCGGACAGGGGGCGTTCGAGCAGTACTTC
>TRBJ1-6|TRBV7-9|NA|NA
CASSLVLGYNSPLHF
TGTGCCAGCAGCTTAGTCCTCGGATACAATTCACCCCTCCACTTT
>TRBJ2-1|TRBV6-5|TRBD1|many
CASSSWTGSTYNEQFF
TGTGCCAGCAGTTCCTGGACAGGGTCGACCTACAATGAGCAGTTCTTC
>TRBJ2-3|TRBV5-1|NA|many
CASSLVGDTTDTQYF
TGCGCCAGCAGCTTGGTTGGGGACACCACAGATACGCAGTATTTT
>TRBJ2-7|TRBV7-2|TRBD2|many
CASSWAGAYEQYF
TGTGCCAGCAGCTGGGCGGGAGCCTACGAGCAGTACTTC
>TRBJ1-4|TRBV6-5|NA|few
CASSERGDEKLFF
TGTGCCAGCAGTGAACGGGGAGATGAAAAACTGTTTTTT
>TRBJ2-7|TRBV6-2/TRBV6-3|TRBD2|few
CASSYSTGLAYEQYF
TGTGCCAGCAGTTACTCGACGGGACTAGCGTACGAGCAGTACTTC
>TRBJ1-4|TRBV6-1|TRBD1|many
CASSPDRVVNEKLFF
TGTGCCAGCAGTCCAGACAGGGTAGTTAATGAAAAACTGTTTTTT
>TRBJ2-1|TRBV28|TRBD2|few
CASSPGLAASSYNEQFF
TGTGCCAGCAGCCCGGGACTAGCGGCGAGCTCCTACAATGAGCAGTTCTTC
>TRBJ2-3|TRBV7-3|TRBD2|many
CASSPSRTSGLDTQYF
TGTGCCAGCAGCCCTTCGAGGACTAGCGGTTTGGATACGCAGTATTTT
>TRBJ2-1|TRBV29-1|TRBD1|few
CSVLGQESSYNEQFF
TGCAGCGTTCTGGGACAGGAGAGCTCCTACAATGAGCAGTTCTTC
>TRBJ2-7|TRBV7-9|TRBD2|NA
CASSSGLAGYGEQYF
TGTGCCAGCAGCTCGGGACTAGCGGGGTATGGAGAGCAGTACTTC
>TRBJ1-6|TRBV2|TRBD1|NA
CASSEGTGISYNSPLHF
TGTGCCAGCAGTGAGGGGACAGGGATCTCCTATAATTCACCCCTCCACTTT
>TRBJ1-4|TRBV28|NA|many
CASSLGGGQLNEKLFF
TGTGCCAGCAGTTTAGGAGGGGGGCAGCTTAATGAAAAACTGTTTTTT
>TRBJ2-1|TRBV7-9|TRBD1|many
CASSWRTGAGDEQFF
TGTGCCAGCAGCTGGCGGACAGGGGCGGGGGATGAGCAGTTCTTC
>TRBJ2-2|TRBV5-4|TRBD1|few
CASSLKGQGHTGELFF
TGTGCCAGCAGCTTGAAGGGACAGGGGCACACCGGGGAGCTGTTTTTT
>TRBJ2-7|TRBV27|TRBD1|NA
CASSYSPTGVTYEQYF
TGTGCCAGCAGCTATTCGCCGACAGGGGTAACCTACGAGCAGTACTTC
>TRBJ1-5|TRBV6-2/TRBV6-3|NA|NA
CASSYARAAGDIYSNQPQHF
TGTGCCAGCAGTTACGCTCGGGCCGCGGGGGATATATATAGCAATCAGCCCCAGCATTTT
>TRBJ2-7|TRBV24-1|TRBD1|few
CATSDTGVPYEQYF
TGTGCCACCAGTGACACAGGGGTCCCCTACGAGCAGTACTTC
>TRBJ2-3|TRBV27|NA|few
CASSSAYSTDTQYF
TGTGCCAGCAGCTCGGCATATAGCACAGATACGCAGTATTTT
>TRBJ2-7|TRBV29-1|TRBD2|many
CSARSSGTGSYEQYF
TGCAGCGCCCGGAGCAGCGGGACTGGATCCTACGAGCAGTACTTC
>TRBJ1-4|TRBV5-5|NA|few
CASSLFVTATNEKLFF
TGTGCCAGCAGCTTGTTTGTGACAGCAACTAATGAAAAACTGTTTTTT
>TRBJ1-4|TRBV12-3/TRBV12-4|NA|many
CASSFFAGADEKLFF
TGTGCCAGCAGTTTCTTTGCAGGGGCGGATGAAAAACTGTTTTTT
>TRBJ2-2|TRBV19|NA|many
CASSIGTTNTGELFF
TGTGCCAGTAGTATAGGGACAACGAACACCGGGGAGCTGTTTTTT
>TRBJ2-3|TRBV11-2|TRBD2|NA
CASSREGGTDTQYF
TGTGCCAGCAGCCGGGAGGGGGGCACAGATACGCAGTATTTT
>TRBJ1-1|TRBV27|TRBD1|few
CASSRTGTAEAFF
TGTGCCAGCAGTCGGACAGGGACCGCTGAAGCTTTCTTT
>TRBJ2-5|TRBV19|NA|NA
CASSMDGGYEQETQYF
TGTGCCAGTAGTATGGACGGCGGGTACGAGCAAGAGACCCAGTACTTC
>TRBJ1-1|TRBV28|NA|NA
CASKMNTEAFF
TGTGCCAGCAAAATGAACACTGAAGCTTTCTTT
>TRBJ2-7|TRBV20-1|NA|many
CSARVVGPGYEQYF
TGCAGTGCTAGAGTTGTGGGACCCGGCTACGAGCAGTACTTC
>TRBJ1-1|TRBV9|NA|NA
CASSGRVLEGTEAFF
TGTGCCAGCAGCGGTAGGGTCCTTGAGGGCACTGAAGCTTTCTTT
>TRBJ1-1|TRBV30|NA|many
CAWSGIFNTEAFF
TGTGCCTGGAGTGGAATATTTAACACTGAAGCTTTCTTT
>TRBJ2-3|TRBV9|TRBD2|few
CASSVVTSGDTQYF
TGTGCCAGCAGCGTAGTAACTAGCGGAGATACGCAGTATTTT
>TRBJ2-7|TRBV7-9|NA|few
CASSGNRYEQYF
TGTGCCAGCAGCGGCAACCGTTACGAGCAGTACTTC
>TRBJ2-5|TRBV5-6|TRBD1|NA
CASAPWDRQQETQYF
TGTGCCAGCGCTCCTTGGGACAGGCAGCAAGAGACCCAGTACTTC
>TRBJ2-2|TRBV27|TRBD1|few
CASSFRQGVVTGELFF
TGTGCCAGCAGTTTCAGACAGGGGGTGGTCACCGGGGAGCTGTTTTTT
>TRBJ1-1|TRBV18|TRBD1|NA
CASSPGRTGRTLNTEAFF
TGTGCCAGCTCACCAGGTAGGACAGGACGGACCTTGAACACTGAAGCTTTCTTT